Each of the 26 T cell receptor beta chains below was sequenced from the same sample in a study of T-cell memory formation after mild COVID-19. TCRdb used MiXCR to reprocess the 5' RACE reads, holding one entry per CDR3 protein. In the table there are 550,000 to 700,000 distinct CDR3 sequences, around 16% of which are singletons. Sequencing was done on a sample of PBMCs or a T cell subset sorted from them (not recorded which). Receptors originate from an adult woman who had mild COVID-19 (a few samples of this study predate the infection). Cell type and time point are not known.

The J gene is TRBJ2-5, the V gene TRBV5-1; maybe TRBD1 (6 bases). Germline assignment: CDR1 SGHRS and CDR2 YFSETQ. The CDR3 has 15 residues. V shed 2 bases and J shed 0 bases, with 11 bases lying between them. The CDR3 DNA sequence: TGCGCCAGCAGCTTACTGACAGGAGACCAAGAGACCCAGTACTTC. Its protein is CASSLLTGDQETQYF.

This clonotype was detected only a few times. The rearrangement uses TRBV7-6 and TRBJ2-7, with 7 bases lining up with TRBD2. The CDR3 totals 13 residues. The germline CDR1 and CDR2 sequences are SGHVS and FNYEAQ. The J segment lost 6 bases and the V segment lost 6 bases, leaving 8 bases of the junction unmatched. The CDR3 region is CASRKTRTSEQYF. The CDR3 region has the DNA TGTGCCAGCAGGAAGACAAGGACTAGCGAGCAGTACTTC. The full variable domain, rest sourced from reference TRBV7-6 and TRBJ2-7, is GAGVSQSPRYKVTKRGQDVALRCDPISGHVSLYWYRQALGQGPEFLTYFNYEAQQDKSGLPNDRFSAERPEGSISTLTIQRTEQRDSAMYRCASRKTRTSEQYFGPGTRLTVT.

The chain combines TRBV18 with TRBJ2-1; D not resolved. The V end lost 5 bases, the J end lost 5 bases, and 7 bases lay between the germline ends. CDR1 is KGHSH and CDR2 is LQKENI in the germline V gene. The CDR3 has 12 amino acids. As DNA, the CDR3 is TGTGCCAGCTCAGCGGTAAACAATGAGCAGTTCTTC. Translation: CASSAVNNEQFF. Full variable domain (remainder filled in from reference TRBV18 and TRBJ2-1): NAGVMQNPRHLVRRRGQEARLRCSPMKGHSHVYWYRQLPEEGLKFMVYLQKENIIDESGMPKERFSAEFPKEGPSILRIQQVVRGDSAAYFCASSAVNNEQFFGPGTRLTVL.

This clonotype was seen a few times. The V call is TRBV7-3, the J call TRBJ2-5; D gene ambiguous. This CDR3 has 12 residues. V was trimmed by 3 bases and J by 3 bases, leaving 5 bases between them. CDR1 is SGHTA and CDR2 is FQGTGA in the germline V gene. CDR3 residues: CASSLPKETQYF. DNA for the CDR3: TGTGCCAGCAGCTTGCCGAAAGAGACCCAGTACTTC.

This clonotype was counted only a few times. CDR3 amino acids: CASSPTSGGMHEQFF. In DNA, the CDR3 is TGCGCCAGCAGCCCGACTAGCGGGGGTATGCATGAGCAGTTCTTC. The chain couples TRBV5-1 to TRBJ2-1; 12 nucleotides agree with TRBD2. This CDR3 is built from 15 residues. V gave up 4 bases and J gave up 8 bases; unmatched junction bases: 7. Per the germline V gene, CDR1 is SGHRS and CDR2 is YFSETQ.

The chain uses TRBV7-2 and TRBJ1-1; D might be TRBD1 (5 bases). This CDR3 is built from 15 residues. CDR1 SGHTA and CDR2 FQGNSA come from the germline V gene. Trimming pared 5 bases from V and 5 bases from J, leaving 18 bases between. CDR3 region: CASSPRGREGTEAFF. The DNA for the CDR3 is TGTGCCAGCAGCCCCCGAGGCAGGGAGGGAACTGAAGCTTTCTTT.

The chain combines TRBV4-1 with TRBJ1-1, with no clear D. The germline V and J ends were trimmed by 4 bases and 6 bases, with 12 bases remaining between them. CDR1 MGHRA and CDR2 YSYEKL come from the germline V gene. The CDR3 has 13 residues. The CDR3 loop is CASSPLVPPEAFF. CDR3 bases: TGCGCCAGCAGCCCCTTGGTCCCGCCTGAAGCTTTCTTT.

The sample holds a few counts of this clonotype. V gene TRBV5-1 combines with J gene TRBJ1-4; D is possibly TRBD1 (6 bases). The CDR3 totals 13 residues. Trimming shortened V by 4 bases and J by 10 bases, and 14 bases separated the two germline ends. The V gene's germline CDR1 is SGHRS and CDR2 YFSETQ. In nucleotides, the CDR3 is TGCGCCAGCAGCCTGACTAGGGGGGGAAAACTGTTTTTT. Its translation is CASSLTRGGKLFF.

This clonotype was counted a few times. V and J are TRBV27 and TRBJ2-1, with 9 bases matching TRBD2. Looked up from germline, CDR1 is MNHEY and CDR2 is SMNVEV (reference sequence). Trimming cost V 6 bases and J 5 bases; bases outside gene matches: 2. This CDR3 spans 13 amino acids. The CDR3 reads CASRTSGHNEQFF. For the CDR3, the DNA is TGTGCCAGCAGAACTAGCGGGCACAATGAGCAGTTCTTC.

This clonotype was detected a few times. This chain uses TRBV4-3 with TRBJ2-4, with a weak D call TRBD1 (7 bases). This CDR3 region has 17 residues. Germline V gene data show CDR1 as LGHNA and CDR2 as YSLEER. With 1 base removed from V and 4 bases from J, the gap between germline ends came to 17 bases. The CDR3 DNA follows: TGCGCCAGCAGCCAAGGGTCTCGGGGGACAGCGAAAAACATTCAGTACTTC. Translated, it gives CASSQGSRGTAKNIQYF.

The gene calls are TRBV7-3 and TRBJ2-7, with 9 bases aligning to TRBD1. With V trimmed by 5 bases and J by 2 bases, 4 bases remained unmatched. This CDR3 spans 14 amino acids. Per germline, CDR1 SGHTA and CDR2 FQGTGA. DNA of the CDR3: TGTGCCAGCAGCATCTGGGACAGGGCCTACGAGCAGTACTTC. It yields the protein CASSIWDRAYEQYF.

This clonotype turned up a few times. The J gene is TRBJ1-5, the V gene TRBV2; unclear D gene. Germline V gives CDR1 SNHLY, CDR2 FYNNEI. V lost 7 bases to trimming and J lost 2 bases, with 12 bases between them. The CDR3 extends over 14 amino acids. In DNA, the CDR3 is TGTGCCAGCAAGCCCGAGGTGGGCAATCAGCCCCAGCATTTT. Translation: CASKPEVGNQPQHF.

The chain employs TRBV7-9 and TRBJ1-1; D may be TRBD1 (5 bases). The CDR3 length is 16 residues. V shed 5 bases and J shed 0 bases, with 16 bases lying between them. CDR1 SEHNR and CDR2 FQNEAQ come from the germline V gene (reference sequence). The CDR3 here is CASSDSTREMNTEAFF. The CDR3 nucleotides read TGTGCCAGCAGCGACTCCACCAGGGAGATGAACACTGAAGCTTTCTTT.

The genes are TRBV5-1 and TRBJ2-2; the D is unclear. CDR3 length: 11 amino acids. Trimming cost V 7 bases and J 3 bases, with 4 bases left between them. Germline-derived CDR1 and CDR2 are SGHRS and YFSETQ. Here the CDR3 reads CASGDTGELFF. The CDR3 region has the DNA TGCGCCAGCGGGGACACCGGGGAGCTGTTTTTT.

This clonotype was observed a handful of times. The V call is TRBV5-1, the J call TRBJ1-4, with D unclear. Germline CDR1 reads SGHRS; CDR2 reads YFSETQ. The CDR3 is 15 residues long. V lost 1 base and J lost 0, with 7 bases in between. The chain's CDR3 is CASSLKGSTNEKLFF. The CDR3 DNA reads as TGCGCCAGCAGCTTGAAGGGTTCAACTAATGAAAAACTGTTTTTT.

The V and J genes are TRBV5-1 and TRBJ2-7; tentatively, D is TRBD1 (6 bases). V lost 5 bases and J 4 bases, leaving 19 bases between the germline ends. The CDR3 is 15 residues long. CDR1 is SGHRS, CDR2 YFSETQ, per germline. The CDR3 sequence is CASRRTSGERYEQYF. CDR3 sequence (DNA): TGCGCCAGCAGAAGGACCTCAGGGGAGCGGTACGAGCAGTACTTC.

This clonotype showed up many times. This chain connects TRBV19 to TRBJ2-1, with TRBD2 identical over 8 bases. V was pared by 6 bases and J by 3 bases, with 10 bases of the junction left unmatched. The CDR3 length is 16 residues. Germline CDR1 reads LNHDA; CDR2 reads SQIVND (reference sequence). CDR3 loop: CASRVVAGLSYNEQFF. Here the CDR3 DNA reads TGTGCCAGTAGAGTGGTAGCGGGACTTAGCTACAATGAGCAGTTCTTC.

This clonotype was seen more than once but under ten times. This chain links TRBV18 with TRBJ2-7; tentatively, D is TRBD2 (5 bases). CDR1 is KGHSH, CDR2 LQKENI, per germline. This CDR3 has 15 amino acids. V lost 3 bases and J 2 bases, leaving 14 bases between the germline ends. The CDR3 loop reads CASSPLGDGPYEQYF. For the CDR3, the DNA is TGTGCCAGCTCACCTTTGGGAGACGGACCCTACGAGCAGTACTTC.

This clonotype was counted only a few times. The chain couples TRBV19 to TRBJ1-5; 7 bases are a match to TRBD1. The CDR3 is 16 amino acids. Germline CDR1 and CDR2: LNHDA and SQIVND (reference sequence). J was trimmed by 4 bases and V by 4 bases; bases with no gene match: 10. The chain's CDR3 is CASSRSLGQLNQPQHF. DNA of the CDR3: TGTGCCAGTAGTAGGTCCTTGGGACAGTTAAATCAGCCCCAGCATTTT.

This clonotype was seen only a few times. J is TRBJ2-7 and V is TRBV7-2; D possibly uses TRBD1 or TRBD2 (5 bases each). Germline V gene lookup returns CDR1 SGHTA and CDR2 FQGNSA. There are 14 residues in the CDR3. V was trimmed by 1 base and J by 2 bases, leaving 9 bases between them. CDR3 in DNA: TGTGCCAGCAGCTTAGGAGGGGTCCCCTACGAGCAGTACTTC. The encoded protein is CASSLGGVPYEQYF.

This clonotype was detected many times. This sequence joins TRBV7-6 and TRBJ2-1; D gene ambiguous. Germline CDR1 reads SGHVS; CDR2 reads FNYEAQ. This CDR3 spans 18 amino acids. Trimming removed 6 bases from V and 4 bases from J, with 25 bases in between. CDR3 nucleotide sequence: TGTGCCAGCAGTCCACGCCACAGTTCGGTGGCCTTGTACAATGAGCAGTTCTTC. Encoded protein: CASSPRHSSVALYNEQFF.

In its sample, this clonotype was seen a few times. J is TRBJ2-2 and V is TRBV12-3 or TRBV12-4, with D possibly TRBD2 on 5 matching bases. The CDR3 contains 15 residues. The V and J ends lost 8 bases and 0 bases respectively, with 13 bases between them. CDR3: CASVLAGANTGELFF. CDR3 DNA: TGTGCCAGCGTCCTGGCGGGCGCGAACACCGGGGAGCTGTTTTTT.

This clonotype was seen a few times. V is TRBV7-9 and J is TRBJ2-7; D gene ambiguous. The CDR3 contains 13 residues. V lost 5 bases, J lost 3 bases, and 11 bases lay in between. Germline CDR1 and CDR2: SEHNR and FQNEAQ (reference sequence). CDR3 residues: CASSPGHIYEQYF. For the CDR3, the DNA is TGTGCCAGCAGCCCCGGTCATATCTACGAGCAGTACTTC.

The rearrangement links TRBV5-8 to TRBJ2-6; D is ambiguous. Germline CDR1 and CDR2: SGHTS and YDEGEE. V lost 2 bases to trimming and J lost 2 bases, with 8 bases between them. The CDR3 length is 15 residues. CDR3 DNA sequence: TGTGCCAGCAGCTTCATCCAGGCTGGGGCCAACGTCCTGACTTTC. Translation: CASSFIQAGANVLTF.

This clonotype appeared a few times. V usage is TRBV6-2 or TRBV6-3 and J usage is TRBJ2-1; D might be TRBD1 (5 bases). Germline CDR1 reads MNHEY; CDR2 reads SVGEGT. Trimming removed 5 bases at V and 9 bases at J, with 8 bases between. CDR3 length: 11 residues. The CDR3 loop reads CASSIQGEQFF. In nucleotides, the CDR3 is TGTGCCAGCAGTATCCAGGGTGAGCAGTTCTTC.

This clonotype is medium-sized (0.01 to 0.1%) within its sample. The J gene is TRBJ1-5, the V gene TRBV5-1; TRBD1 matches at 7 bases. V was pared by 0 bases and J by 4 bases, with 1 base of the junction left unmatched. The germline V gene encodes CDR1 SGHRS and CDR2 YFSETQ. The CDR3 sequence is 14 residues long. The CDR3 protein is CASSLGDRNQPQHF. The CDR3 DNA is TGCGCCAGCAGCTTGGGGGACAGAAATCAGCCCCAGCATTTT.